This is a list of T cell receptor beta chains from one sample in a study of regulatory T cells in long-lasting Graves disease. TCRdb called the multiplex PCR reads again in MiXCR, with one record for every CDR3 protein. This sample yields roughly 610,000 distinct CDR3 sequences, of which 16% are seen a single time; under 20% belongs to the top ten. These same data were also listed under a study on T cells in Graves' hyperthyroidism and ophthalmopathy.

Source: peripheral blood mononuclear cells (PBMCs), taken at new diagnosis, from a patient treated with antithyroid drugs. The receptors stem from a woman in her 30s with Graves disease. The CDR3 runs from the conserved cysteine through the conserved F or W. Fields, in order: D gene, clone size, V gene, J gene, CDR3 protein, CDR3 DNA. A D gene is named only where the DNA matches it firmly. Some rows mark clone size as missing; the rest say once, few, many or name a class of expanded clone.

NA	NA	TRBV3-1	TRBJ1-5	CASNPPKPQHF	TGTGCCAGCAACCCCCCGAAGCCCCAGCATTTT
TRBD1	NA	TRBV5-6	TRBJ1-5	CASSSGQGRNQPQHF	TGTGCCAGCAGCTCTGGACAGGGTCGCAATCAGCCCCAGCATTTT
NA	NA	TRBV14	TRBJ2-7	CASSGTLLRYEQYF	TGTGCCAGCTCTGGGACACTACTAAGGTACGAGCAGTACTTC
NA	many	TRBV6-1	TRBJ1-1	CAAQWAGNTEAFF	TGTGCCGCCCAATGGGCCGGGAACACTGAAGCTTTCTTT
NA	NA	TRBV7-2	TRBJ2-1	CASSLVPPNEQFF	TGTGCCAGCAGCTTAGTCCCCCCCAATGAGCAGTTCTTC
NA	NA	TRBV9	TRBJ2-7	CASSVAEGYEQYF	TGTGCCAGCAGCGTGGCTGAGGGGTACGAGCAGTACTTC
TRBD1	few	TRBV5-1	TRBJ2-7	CASSLEQRDRRYSYEQYF	TGCGCCAGCAGCTTGGAACAACGGGACAGGCGTTACTCCTACGAGCAGTACTTC
NA	many	TRBV2	TRBJ2-5	CASSRQETQYF	TGTGCCAGCAGCCGACAAGAGACCCAGTACTTC
TRBD2	few	TRBV27	TRBJ2-1	CASSLRAGLVHEQFF	TGTGCCAGCAGTTTACGGGCGGGACTAGTACATGAGCAGTTCTTC
NA	many	TRBV20-1	TRBJ1-4	CSARGVNEKLFF	TGCAGTGCTAGAGGAGTTAATGAAAAACTGTTTTTT
NA	many	TRBV28	TRBJ2-5	CASSRNREYEETQYF	TGTGCCAGCAGTCGTAACAGGGAGTATGAAGAGACCCAGTACTTC
TRBD2	NA	TRBV5-1	TRBJ2-1	CASSLRTSGRFISDEQFF	TGCGCCAGCAGCTTGCGGACTAGCGGGAGGTTCATCTCCGATGAGCAGTTCTTC
NA	few	TRBV12-3/TRBV12-4	TRBJ2-7	CASSFLGNEQYF	TGTGCCAGCAGCTTCTTAGGAAACGAGCAGTACTTC
TRBD1	few	TRBV3-1	TRBJ1-1	CASSHSGTGYTEAFF	TGTGCCAGCAGCCACTCCGGGACAGGGTACACTGAAGCTTTCTTT
NA	once	TRBV20-1	TRBJ1-1	CSARVMGGTEAFF	TGCAGTGCTAGAGTAATGGGTGGCACTGAAGCTTTCTTT
NA	NA	TRBV6-2/TRBV6-3	TRBJ1-4	CASSTGLGEKLFF	TGTGCCAGTAGTACAGGGTTAGGGGAAAAACTGTTTTTT
NA	many	TRBV7-8	TRBJ1-1	CASSRRDTALPVLFF	TGTGCCAGCAGCAGGCGGGACACTGCACTACCTGTATTGTTCTTT
TRBD1	many	TRBV28	TRBJ1-6	CASSSGTANSPLHF	TGTGCCAGCAGCTCTGGGACAGCTAATTCACCCCTCCACTTT
TRBD2	NA	TRBV9	TRBJ2-3	CASSVGGSGMGDTQYF	TGTGCCAGCAGCGTAGGTGGTAGCGGGATGGGAGATACGCAGTATTTT
TRBD1	many	TRBV20-1	TRBJ2-2	CSARDQGQGWTGELFF	TGCAGTGCTAGAGATCAGGGACAGGGATGGACCGGGGAGCTGTTTTTT
NA	NA	TRBV7-9	TRBJ2-5	CASSTTTASETQYF	TGTGCCAGCAGCACAACCACAGCCTCGGAGACCCAGTACTTC
TRBD2	many	TRBV7-2	TRBJ2-5	CASRLAGPETQYF	TGTGCCAGCAGGTTAGCGGGACCAGAGACCCAGTACTTC
NA	NA	TRBV12-3/TRBV12-4	TRBJ1-2	CASSWGAPGYTF	TGTGCCAGCAGTTGGGGGGCACCGGGCTACACCTTC
TRBD2	once	TRBV20-1	TRBJ2-1	CSAFKGLGGEEQFF	TGCAGTGCTTTTAAGGGACTAGGGGGGGAGGAGCAGTTCTTC
NA	NA	TRBV19	TRBJ2-7	CASSEISVPSYEQYF	TGTGCCAGTAGTGAAATTTCCGTCCCGTCCTACGAGCAGTACTTC
NA	NA	TRBV24-1	TRBJ2-5	CATSVGSQETQYF	TGTGCCACCAGTGTAGGGAGCCAAGAGACCCAGTACTTC
NA	few	TRBV6-5	TRBJ2-7	CASSSPLRGPSYEQYF	TGTGCCAGCAGTTCCCCCCTGAGGGGCCCCTCCTACGAGCAGTACTTC
NA	NA	TRBV7-9	TRBJ2-3	CASQQLERTDTQYF	TGTGCCAGCCAGCAATTGGAACGCACAGATACGCAGTATTTT
NA	many	TRBV12-3/TRBV12-4	TRBJ1-1	CASSLPGAPEAFF	TGTGCCAGCAGTTTACCGGGGGCGCCGGAAGCTTTCTTT
NA	NA	TRBV3-1	TRBJ1-3	CASSSMGGTAGNTIYF	TGTGCCAGCAGCTCGATGGGAGGCACCGCTGGAAACACCATATATTTT
NA	few	TRBV11-2	TRBJ1-4	CASTLGWEGEKLFF	TGTGCCAGCACTCTGGGGTGGGAGGGGGAAAAACTGTTTTTT
NA	many	TRBV28	TRBJ2-7	CASSLGAGRLEQYF	TGTGCCAGCAGTTTAGGGGCGGGTAGGCTCGAGCAGTACTTC
NA	many	TRBV6-1	TRBJ1-1	CASRGWGGANTEAFF	TGTGCCAGCCGCGGTTGGGGGGGCGCGAACACTGAAGCTTTCTTT
NA	NA	TRBV12-3/TRBV12-4	TRBJ2-7	CASSFGGSMQGEQYF	TGTGCCAGCAGTTTTGGCGGATCAATGCAGGGCGAGCAGTACTTC
TRBD1	NA	TRBV28	TRBJ1-2	CASSLWDREEGYTF	TGTGCCAGCAGTTTATGGGACAGGGAAGAAGGCTACACCTTC
TRBD1	NA	TRBV7-3	TRBJ2-7	CASSPRSGQGLYEQYF	TGTGCCAGCAGCCCACGATCGGGACAGGGCTTGTACGAGCAGTACTTC
NA	many	TRBV24-1	TRBJ2-2	CATSDSTGELFF	TGTGCCACCAGTGATTCCACCGGGGAGCTGTTTTTT
NA	many	TRBV19	TRBJ1-5	CASSMRHRDSNQPQHF	TGTGCCAGTAGTATGCGCCACCGGGACAGCAATCAGCCCCAGCATTTT
NA	many	TRBV11-3	TRBJ1-5	CASSYGDGNQPQHF	TGTGCCAGCAGCTACGGGGACGGCAATCAGCCCCAGCATTTT
NA	many	TRBV12-3/TRBV12-4	TRBJ1-1	CASSLRGGSAEAFF	TGTGCCAGCAGTTTACGGGGTGGCTCGGCTGAAGCTTTCTTT
TRBD1	NA	TRBV7-2	TRBJ1-2	CASSFLGGQLYGYTF	TGTGCCAGCAGCTTCTTGGGGGGACAGCTATATGGCTACACCTTC
NA	many	TRBV2	TRBJ1-1	CASRGEGAFF	TGTGCCAGCAGGGGAGAGGGAGCTTTCTTT
NA	NA	TRBV27	TRBJ2-7	CASGSWGHQYEQYF	TGTGCCAGCGGCTCCTGGGGACACCAGTACGAGCAGTACTTC
NA	many	TRBV7-3	TRBJ2-1	CASSPHDSYNEQFF	TGTGCCAGCAGCCCCCACGACAGTTACAATGAGCAGTTCTTC
NA	few	TRBV30	TRBJ1-1	CAWSVQPSTEAFF	TGTGCCTGGAGTGTACAACCCTCAACTGAAGCTTTCTTT